A selection of T cell receptor beta chains follows, all from one sample in a study of identical twins. TCRdb recomputed calls from the 5' RACE reads with MiXCR, one row per CDR3 protein. This repertoire shows 500,000 to 550,000 distinct CDR3 sequences, around 20% found once; its top ten account for 0.75% to 0.95%. These data also featured in a second study, about T cells expressing NK-cell markers.

The sequenced sample was CD4+ T cells sorted from blood. Receptors originate from a woman aged 18-29 years in good health. Each CDR3 is given with its conserved first and last residue. D genes are given only for firm matches. Not every row has a clone size; where given, it reads once, few, many or a size class.

V gene	D gene	J gene	clone size	CDR3 protein	CDR3 DNA
TRBV5-1	TRBD2	TRBJ2-2	.	CASSLGVAGGSVGELFF	TGCGCCAGCAGCCTCGGTGTAGCGGGAGGAAGTGTCGGGGAGCTGTTTTTT
TRBV20-1	.	TRBJ1-1	.	CSALPRDLNTEAFF	TGCAGTGCTCTCCCGCGAGATCTGAACACTGAAGCTTTCTTT
TRBV29-1	.	TRBJ2-7	.	CSARTVSLEQYF	TGCAGCGCCAGGACAGTTTCCCTCGAGCAGTACTTC
TRBV20-1	.	TRBJ1-1	many	CSARDRTTEAFF	TGCAGTGCTAGAGATCGTACCACTGAAGCTTTCTTT
TRBV7-9	.	TRBJ2-7	.	CASSLRLGLSEQYF	TGTGCCAGCAGCTTACGGTTGGGTCTGAGCGAGCAGTACTTC
TRBV6-1	.	TRBJ1-3	.	CASRQGSSTGNTIYF	TGTGCCAGCAGACAGGGATCTTCGACTGGAAACACCATATATTTT
TRBV20-1	TRBD2	TRBJ2-5	many	CSALAGGRKTQYF	TGCAGTGCTCTAGCGGGAGGGCGAAAGACCCAGTACTTC
TRBV5-1	TRBD1	TRBJ2-6	many	CASSSQGAGANVLTF	TGCGCCAGCAGCTCCCAGGGGGCTGGGGCCAACGTCCTGACTTTC
TRBV28	TRBD1	TRBJ1-5	few	CASSFRQGRVGQPQHF	TGTGCCAGCAGTTTTCGACAGGGCAGGGTGGGTCAGCCCCAGCATTTT
TRBV4-3	.	TRBJ2-5	.	CASSQETLGTQYF	TGCGCCAGCAGCCAAGAAACATTGGGGACCCAGTACTTC
TRBV4-2	TRBD2	TRBJ2-1	many	CASSQEPRGGYNEQFF	TGTGCCAGCAGCCAAGAGCCTCGGGGGGGATACAATGAGCAGTTCTTC
TRBV7-2	TRBD1	TRBJ1-1	.	CASSLTGTANTEAFF	TGTGCCAGCAGCTTAACCGGGACAGCGAACACTGAAGCTTTCTTT
TRBV6-2/TRBV6-3	.	TRBJ1-5	many	CASRDSNQPQHF	TGTGCCAGCAGGGACAGCAATCAGCCCCAGCATTTT
TRBV20-1	TRBD2	TRBJ2-3	.	CSARRAGGEDTQYF	TGCAGTGCCCGGAGAGCGGGAGGGGAGGATACGCAGTATTTT
TRBV30	.	TRBJ2-1	.	CASDESSYNEQFF	TGTGCGTCGGACGAGAGCTCCTACAATGAGCAGTTCTTC
TRBV7-2	TRBD1	TRBJ1-1	few	CASSPQGMGTEAFF	TGTGCCAGCAGCCCACAGGGGATGGGCACTGAAGCTTTCTTT
TRBV5-1	.	TRBJ2-3	many	CASSLRAGSTDTQYF	TGTGCCAGCAGCTTGCGCGCGGGGAGCACAGATACGCAGTATTTT
TRBV5-1	TRBD2	TRBJ2-5	many	CASSGLDGETQYF	TGCGCCAGCAGCGGACTAGACGGGGAGACCCAGTACTTC
TRBV27	.	TRBJ2-6	.	CASCRAGANVLTF	TGTGCCAGCTGTAGGGCTGGGGCCAACGTCCTGACTTTC
TRBV6-2/TRBV6-3	.	TRBJ2-6	once	CATLEEGFSNSGANVLTF	TGTGCCACCCTAGAGGAGGGATTCTCAAACTCTGGGGCCAACGTCCTGACTTTC
TRBV6-5	.	TRBJ2-5	.	CASSYSYRKETQYF	TGTGCCAGCAGTTACTCGTACCGGAAAGAGACCCAGTACTTC
TRBV5-6	.	TRBJ1-2	many	CASSLPGNYGYTF	TGTGCCAGCAGCTTGCCAGGGAACTATGGCTACACCTTC
TRBV5-1	TRBD2	TRBJ2-3	few	CASSFPSGDTDTQYF	TGCGCCAGCAGCTTCCCGAGCGGGGACACAGATACGCAGTATTTT
TRBV12-3/TRBV12-4	.	TRBJ1-6	.	CASAGRLNSPLHF	TGTGCCAGCGCCGGGAGACTGAATTCACCCCTCCACTTT
TRBV20-1	.	TRBJ1-2	few	CSARDPLKGIYGYTF	TGCAGTGCTAGAGATCCATTGAAGGGGATCTATGGCTACACCTTC
TRBV20-1	TRBD1	TRBJ2-6	.	CSASGPGQGFSGANVLTF	TGCAGTGCTAGTGGACCGGGACAGGGGTTCTCTGGGGCCAACGTCCTGACTTTC
TRBV20-1	TRBD1	TRBJ2-7	.	CSARHGTGAYEQYF	TGCAGTGCTAGACACGGGACAGGAGCCTACGAGCAGTACTTC
TRBV15	.	TRBJ2-5	few	CATSRDRQGKAETQYF	TGTGCCACCAGCAGAGATAGGCAGGGGAAGGCTGAGACCCAGTACTTC
TRBV27	TRBD2	TRBJ2-7	few	CASSSVSGSSYEQYF	TGTGCCAGCAGCTCCGTCAGCGGGAGTAGCTACGAGCAGTACTTC
TRBV20-1	.	TRBJ2-7	.	CSASLGGYEQYF	TGCAGTGCTAGTTTGGGGGGCTACGAGCAGTACTTC
TRBV6-2/TRBV6-3	TRBD2	TRBJ2-1	.	CASSYAGAYNEQFF	TGTGCCAGCAGTTACGCGGGGGCCTACAATGAGCAGTTCTTC